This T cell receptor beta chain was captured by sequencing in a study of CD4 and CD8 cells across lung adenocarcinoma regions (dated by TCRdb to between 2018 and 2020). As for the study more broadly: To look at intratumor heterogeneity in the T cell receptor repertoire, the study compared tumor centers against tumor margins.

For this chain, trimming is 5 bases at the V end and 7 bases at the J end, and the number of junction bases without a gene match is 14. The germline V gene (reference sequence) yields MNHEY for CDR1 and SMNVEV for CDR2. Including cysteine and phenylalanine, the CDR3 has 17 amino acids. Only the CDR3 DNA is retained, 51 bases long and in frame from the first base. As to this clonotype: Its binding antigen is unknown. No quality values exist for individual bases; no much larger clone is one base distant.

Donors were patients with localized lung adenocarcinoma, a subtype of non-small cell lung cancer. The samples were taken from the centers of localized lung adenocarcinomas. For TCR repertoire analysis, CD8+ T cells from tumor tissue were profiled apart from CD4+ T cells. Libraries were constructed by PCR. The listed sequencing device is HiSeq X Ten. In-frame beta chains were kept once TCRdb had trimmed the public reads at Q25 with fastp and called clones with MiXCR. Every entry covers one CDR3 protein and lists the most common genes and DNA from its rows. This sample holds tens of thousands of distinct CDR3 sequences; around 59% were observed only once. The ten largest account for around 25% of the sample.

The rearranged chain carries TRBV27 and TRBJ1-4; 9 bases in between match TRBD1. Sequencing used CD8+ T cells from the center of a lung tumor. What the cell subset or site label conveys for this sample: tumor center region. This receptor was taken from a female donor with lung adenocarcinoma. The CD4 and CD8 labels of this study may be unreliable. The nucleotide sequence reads TGTGCCAGCAGTCGGGACTGGGACAGGGTCAAGGGTGAAAAACTGTTTTTT. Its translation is CASSRDWDRVKGEKLFF.